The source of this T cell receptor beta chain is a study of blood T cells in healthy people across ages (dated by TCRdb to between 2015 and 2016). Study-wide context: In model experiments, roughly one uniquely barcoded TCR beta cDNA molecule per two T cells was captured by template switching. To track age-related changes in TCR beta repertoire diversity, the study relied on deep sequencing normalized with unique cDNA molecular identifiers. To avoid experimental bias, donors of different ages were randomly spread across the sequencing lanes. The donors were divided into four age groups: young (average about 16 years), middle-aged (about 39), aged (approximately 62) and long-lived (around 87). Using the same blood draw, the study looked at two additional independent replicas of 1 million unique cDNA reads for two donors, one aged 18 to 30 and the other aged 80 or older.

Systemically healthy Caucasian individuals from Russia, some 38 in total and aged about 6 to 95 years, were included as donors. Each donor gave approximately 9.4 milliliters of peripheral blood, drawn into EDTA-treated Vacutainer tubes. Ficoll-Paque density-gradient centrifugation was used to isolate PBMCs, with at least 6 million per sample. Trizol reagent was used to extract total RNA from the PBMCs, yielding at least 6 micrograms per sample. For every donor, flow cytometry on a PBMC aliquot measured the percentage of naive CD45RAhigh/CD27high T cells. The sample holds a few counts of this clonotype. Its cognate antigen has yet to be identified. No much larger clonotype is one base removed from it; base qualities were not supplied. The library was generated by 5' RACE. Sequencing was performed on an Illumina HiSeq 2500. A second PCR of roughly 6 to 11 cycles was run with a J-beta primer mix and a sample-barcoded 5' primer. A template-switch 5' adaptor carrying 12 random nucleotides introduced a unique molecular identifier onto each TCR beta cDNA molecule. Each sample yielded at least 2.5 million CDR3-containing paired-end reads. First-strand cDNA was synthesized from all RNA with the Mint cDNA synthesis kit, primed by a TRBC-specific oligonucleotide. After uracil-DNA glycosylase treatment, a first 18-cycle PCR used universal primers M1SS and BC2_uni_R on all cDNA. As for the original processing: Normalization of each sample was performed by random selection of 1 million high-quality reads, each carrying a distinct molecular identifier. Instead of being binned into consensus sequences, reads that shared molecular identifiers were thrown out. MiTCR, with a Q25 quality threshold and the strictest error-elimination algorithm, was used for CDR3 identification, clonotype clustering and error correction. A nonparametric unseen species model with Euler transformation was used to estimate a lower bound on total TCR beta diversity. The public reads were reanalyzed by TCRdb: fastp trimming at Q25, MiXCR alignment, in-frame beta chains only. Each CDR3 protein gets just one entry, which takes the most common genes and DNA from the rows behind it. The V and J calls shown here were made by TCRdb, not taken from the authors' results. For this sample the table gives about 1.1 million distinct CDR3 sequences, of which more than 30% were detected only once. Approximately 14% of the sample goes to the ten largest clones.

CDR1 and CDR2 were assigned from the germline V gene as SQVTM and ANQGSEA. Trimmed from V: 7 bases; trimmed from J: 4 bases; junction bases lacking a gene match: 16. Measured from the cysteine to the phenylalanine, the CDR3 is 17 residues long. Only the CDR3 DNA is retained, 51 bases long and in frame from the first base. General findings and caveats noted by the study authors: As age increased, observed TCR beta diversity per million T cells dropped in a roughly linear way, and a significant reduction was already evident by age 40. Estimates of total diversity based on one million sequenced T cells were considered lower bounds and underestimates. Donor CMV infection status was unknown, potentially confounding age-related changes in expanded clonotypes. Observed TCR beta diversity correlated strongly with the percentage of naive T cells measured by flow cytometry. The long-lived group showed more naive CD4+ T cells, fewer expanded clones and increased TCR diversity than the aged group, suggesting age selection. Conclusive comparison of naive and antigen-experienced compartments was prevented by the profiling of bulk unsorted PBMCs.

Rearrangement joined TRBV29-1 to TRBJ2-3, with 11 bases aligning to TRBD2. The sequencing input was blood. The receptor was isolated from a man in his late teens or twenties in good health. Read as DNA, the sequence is TGCAGCGCCCTTATGGGGGGAGCTAGCGGGGGGTCAGATACGCAGTATTTT. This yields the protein CSALMGGASGGSDTQYF.